This T cell receptor beta chain was sequenced during a study of STAT5B mutations in CD4+ large granular lymphocyte leukemia (dated by TCRdb to between 2022 and 2023). For the wider study: Among the healthy controls, the CDR3 'QG' motif was associated with a particular HLA allele. The TCRbeta repertoires of CD4+ T-cell large granular lymphocyte leukemia patients were compared with the TCRbeta repertoires of healthy blood donors. Flow cytometry on FACSCanto II or FACSVerse confirmed that purified fractions exceeded 95% purity among lymphocytes. General study outcomes and caveats: CD4-sorted patient repertoires appeared more clonal than healthy CD4+ repertoires, and this difference persisted after removing the putative leukemic clones. Main leukemic clonotypes were private to each patient, although 25% to 30% appeared at low frequency in other patients' non-leukemic repertoires. Enrichment of TRBV06-family usage was observed among the top patient clones (8/27) relative to healthy controls (2/35). The data were not HLA-matched, and the higher clonality in CD4+ T-LGLL than in CD8+ T-LGLL could be due to the relatively small sample size.

The immunoSEQ assay at survey resolution was applied to genomic DNA for sequencing of TCRbeta rearrangements. In the paper's pipeline: In the TCR sequencing data, the lowest productive clonotype frequency that could be detected was 2.59 x 10-5. Only productive TCRbeta rearrangements, defined as complete and in-frame sequences, were included in the analyses. Sample clonality was computed as Simpson clonality in the immunoSEQ Analyzer version 3.0. Clones were binned by frequency as very rare, small, medium, large (1-20%) or hyperexpanded (>20%). Generation probabilities were estimated with OLGA 1.2.3, V-gene circos plots were generated with VDJtools, specificities were searched for in VDJdb, and CDR3 motifs were identified with GLIPH. As stored in TCRdb, this immuneACCESS dataset retains in-frame rearrangements with V and J assigned. A fraction of the clones does not appear; measured against another copy, unresolved V genes explain less than half of the discrepancy, and the remainder lacks a known reason. V, J and clone size reflect that table, while D and trimming were determined from the DNA. This sample has some 23,000 clones in its table, and about 70% of those were observed once. The ten biggest clones cover over 8% of the sample.

CDR1 and CDR2, per the germline V gene (reference sequence), are LNHDA and SQIVND. Cut back by 4 bases and 5 bases, the V and J ends lie 12 bases apart. The CDR3 holds 14 amino acids from the cysteine to the phenylalanine. The kept DNA is CDR3 alone, 42 bases in frame from the first base. As to this clone: Its antigen is unknown. The record has no base qualities; no much larger clone is one base away.

The healthy controls were 37 blood donors, and the buffy coats of these donors were supplied by the Finnish Red Cross blood service. All TCR-sequenced material derived from peripheral blood: patient blood samples and healthy donor buffy coats. Ficoll-Hypaque gradient centrifugation was used to isolate peripheral blood mononuclear cells. For the healthy controls, CD4+ cells were obtained from buffy coats by magnetic purification. The Gentra Puregene Cell and Tissue kit was used to extract genomic DNA, and a Qubit 2.0 fluorometer was used to measure the amount of genomic DNA. Here the chain combines TRBV19 and TRBJ1-5, with the D gene call left open. The TCR was taken from a human donor in good health. The specimen sequenced was CD4+ T cells from blood buffy coats. CDR3 region: CASSTSRNYQPQHF. In nucleotide form, the sequence is TGTGCCAGTAGTACTTCGAGGAATTATCAGCCCCAGCATTTT.